The source of this T cell receptor beta chain is a study of blood T cell repertoires in COVID-19. From germline, CDR1 is MNHEY and CDR2 SMNVEV (reference sequence). With 3 bases clipped from V and 3 bases from J, the junction kept 4 bases outside the gene matches. The CDR3 spans 14 residues. Profiling relied on immunoSEQ multiplex PCR, and the TCRdb table lists in-frame clones only, not all of them. This table holds about 200,000 clones, 75% to 85% found once. As for this clone: The same CDR3 also results from other DNA sequences found in this sample.

The V and J genes are TRBV27 and TRBJ2-7; 8 bases are shared with TRBD2. This TCR was sampled from a man in his forties who had recovered from COVID-19. Sequenced: PBMCs or T cells enriched from blood (not recorded which). CDR3 protein: CASSFLAGGYEQYF. CDR3 bases: TGTGCCAGCAGTTTTCTAGCGGGCGGCTACGAGCAGTACTTC.